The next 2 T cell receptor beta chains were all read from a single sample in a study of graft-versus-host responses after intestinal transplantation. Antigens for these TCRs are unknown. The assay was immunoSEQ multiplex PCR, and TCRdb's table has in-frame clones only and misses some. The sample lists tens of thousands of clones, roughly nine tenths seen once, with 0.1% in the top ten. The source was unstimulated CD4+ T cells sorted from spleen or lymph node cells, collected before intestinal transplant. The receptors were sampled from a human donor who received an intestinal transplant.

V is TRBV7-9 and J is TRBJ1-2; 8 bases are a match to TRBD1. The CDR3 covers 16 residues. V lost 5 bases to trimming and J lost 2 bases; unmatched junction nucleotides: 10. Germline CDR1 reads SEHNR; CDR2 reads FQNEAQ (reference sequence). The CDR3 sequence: CASSPGDRTTNYGYTF. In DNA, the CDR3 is TGTGCCAGCAGCCCAGGGGACAGGACTACAAACTATGGCTACACCTTC.

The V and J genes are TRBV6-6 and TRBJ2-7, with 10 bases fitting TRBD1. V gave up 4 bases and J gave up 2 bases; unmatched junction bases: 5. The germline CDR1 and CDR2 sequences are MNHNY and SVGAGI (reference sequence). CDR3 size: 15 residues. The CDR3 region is CASSWGQGRTYEQYF. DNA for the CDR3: TGTGCCAGCAGTTGGGGACAGGGGCGCACCTACGAGCAGTACTTC.